One TCR beta chain is described in this entry. Its antigen is unknown. TCRdb itself ran the RT-PCR reads through MiXCR, one entry per CDR3 protein. The table shows hundreds of thousands of distinct CDR3 sequences, with less than 15% occurring only once. These data originate in a study of response to subunit inactivated influenza vaccine. Study-level points and caveats: Authors suggested each seasonal influenza vaccination recruits few new T cells.

This material consisted of PBMCs from blood, taken roughly 15 days before vaccination. The TCR comes from a man aged 50 or older who received an inactivated influenza vaccine.

CDR3 nucleotides: TGCGCCAGCAGTGAGTCGAGGCTGCGAAGCAATGAGCAGTTCTTC. It specifies CASSESRLRSNEQFF. The chain joins TRBV10-2 to TRBJ2-1; D is uncertain. The V end was cut by 0 bases, the J end by 6 bases, with 12 bases between. The V gene's germline CDR1 is WSHSY and CDR2 SAAADI. The CDR3 is made up of 15 amino acids.